Listed here are 13 T cell receptor beta chains from one sample, sequenced in a study of shared clonotypes between healthy human individuals. Profiling relied on immunoSEQ multiplex PCR, and the TCRdb table lists in-frame clones only, not all of them. The table shows under 600,000 clones, with just over 75% occurring only once. The sample was PBMCs. The receptors were gathered from a woman aged 40 to 50 in good health. Some clones in this sample may be carry-over from other donors' samples.

V is TRBV2 and J is TRBJ2-3, with 11 bases lining up with TRBD2. Germline trimming cut 4 bases from V and 4 bases from J; bases unmatched to any gene: 1. The CDR3 contains 14 residues. Looked up from germline, CDR1 is SNHLY and CDR2 is FYNNEI. The CDR3: CASSAGLAADTQYF. CDR3 nucleotide sequence: TGTGCCAGCAGTGCGGGACTAGCGGCAGATACGCAGTATTTT.

V and J are TRBV6-1 and TRBJ1-2, with 8 bases identical to TRBD1. Trimming removed 6 bases from V and 8 bases from J; junction bases left unmatched: 8. Germline V gene data show CDR1 as MNHNS and CDR2 as SASEGT. The CDR3 runs 13 residues. CDR3 protein: CASRADRDRGYTF. In DNA form, the CDR3 reads TGTGCCAGCAGAGCGGACAGGGATCGGGGCTACACCTTC.

This chain links TRBV27 with TRBJ2-1; the match to TRBD1 covers 9 bases. Unmatched junction bases numbered 4, after V lost 7 bases and J lost 0 bases. The CDR3 has 15 residues. Per germline, CDR1 MNHEY and CDR2 SMNVEV (reference sequence). For the CDR3, the DNA is TGTGCCAGCAACAGGGGGCGGAGCTCCTACAATGAGCAGTTCTTC. It specifies CASNRGRSSYNEQFF.

The chain carries TRBV11-2 and TRBJ1-4, with D possibly matching TRBD1 (6 bases). The germline V and J ends were trimmed by 4 bases and 8 bases, with 17 bases remaining between them. The CDR3 runs 15 residues. CDR1 is SGHAT and CDR2 is FQNNGV in the germline V gene. The CDR3 reads CASSWKGGEGEKLFF. The CDR3 DNA sequence: TGTGCCAGCAGCTGGAAAGGGGGGGAGGGAGAAAAACTGTTTTTT.

J is TRBJ1-3 and V is TRBV2; D gene unclear. Between the trimmed V and J ends, which lost 0 bases and 4 bases, there was a span of 10 bases. CDR1 SNHLY and CDR2 FYNNEI come from the germline V gene. The length of the CDR3 is 15 residues. The CDR3 DNA reads as TGTGCCAGCAGTGAAGCTGGTTTCATCGGAAACACCATATATTTT. Translated, it gives CASSEAGFIGNTIYF.

The V gene is TRBV14, the J gene TRBJ1-2; perhaps TRBD1 as D (6 bases). Trimming took 3 bases from V and 8 from J, leaving 25 bases between them. The CDR3 is 17 residues long. Germline loops: CDR1 SGHDN, CDR2 FVKESK. Here the CDR3 reads CASSHRGESRGAGGYTF. In DNA form, the CDR3 reads TGTGCCAGCAGCCACCGGGGAGAATCCAGGGGCGCCGGGGGCTACACCTTC.

This clone occurred once. Written as DNA, the CDR3 is TGTGCCAGCACCGGCCAGGGGAAGAGCTATGGCTACACCTTC. Translating it yields CASTGQGKSYGYTF. This rearrangement joins TRBV2 to TRBJ1-2, with D possibly TRBD1 on 6 matching bases. Germline lookup yields CDR1 SNHLY and CDR2 FYNNEI. Trimming left V 7 bases short and J 4 bases short, with 16 bases between. This CDR3 is built from 14 residues. Full variable domain (missing parts from reference TRBV2 and TRBJ1-2): EPEVTQTPSHQVTQMGQEVILRCVPISNHLYFYWYRQILGQKVEFLVSFYNNEISEKSEIFDDQFSVERPDGSNFTLKIRSTKLEDSAMYFCASTGQGKSYGYTFGSGTRLTVV.

The chain recombines TRBV28 with TRBJ2-7; possibly TRBD1 for D (6 bases). The V gene's germline CDR1 is MDHEN and CDR2 SYDVKM. The V gene lost 1 base and the J gene lost 3 bases, with 7 bases spanning the gap. This CDR3 has 13 residues. The CDR3 spells CASSLFRGYEQYF. In DNA form, the CDR3 reads TGTGCCAGCAGTTTATTCAGGGGCTACGAGCAGTACTTC.

The chain combines TRBV6-1 with TRBJ2-7; 9 nucleotides line up with TRBD2. The germline V gene encodes CDR1 MNHNS and CDR2 SASEGT. This CDR3 region has 14 residues. Unmatched junction bases numbered 7, after V lost 6 bases and J lost 4 bases. CDR3 in amino acids: CASSVAGVVYEQYF. In DNA form, the CDR3 reads TGTGCCAGCAGCGTAGCGGGAGTAGTGTACGAGCAGTACTTC.

The gene calls are TRBV25-1 and TRBJ2-7; TRBD1 matches at 9 bases. The CDR3 spans 15 residues. Germline loops: CDR1 MGHDK, CDR2 SYGVNS. V shed 4 bases, J shed 6 bases, and the junction held 10 bases outside the gene matches. The CDR3 DNA reads as TGTGCCAGCAGTGCCCCACAGGGGGCCAGCCCCGAGCAGTACTTC. Its protein is CASSAPQGASPEQYF.

The chain links TRBV7-3 to TRBJ2-2; tentatively, D is TRBD1 (5 bases). The CDR3 sequence is 16 residues long. The germline V gene has CDR1 SGHTA and CDR2 FQGTGA. The germline V and J ends were trimmed by 1 base and 5 bases, with 14 bases remaining between them. CDR3 amino acids: CASSLRAGMNTGELFF. The CDR3 DNA follows: TGTGCCAGCAGCTTAAGGGCAGGGATGAATACCGGGGAGCTGTTTTTT.

The chain has TRBV6-1 and TRBJ2-2; D unresolved. V lost 1 base and J lost 3, with 9 bases in between. Germline CDR1 MNHNS, CDR2 SASEGT. The CDR3 has 15 residues. The DNA of the CDR3 is TGTGCCAGCAGTGAAGTTTTAGTGGACACCGGGGAGCTGTTTTTT. This codes for CASSEVLVDTGELFF.

This clone was found a few times. The rearrangement uses TRBV5-1 and TRBJ2-1; 9 positions agree with TRBD2. J gave up 8 bases and V 0 bases, and 9 bases lay outside the gene matches. In germline, CDR1 is SGHRS, CDR2 YFSETQ. CDR3 size: 16 residues. The CDR3 DNA reads TGCGCCAGCAGCTTGGGGGCGGGAGGGCCTTCGGATGAGCAGTTCTTC. Translation: CASSLGAGGPSDEQFF.